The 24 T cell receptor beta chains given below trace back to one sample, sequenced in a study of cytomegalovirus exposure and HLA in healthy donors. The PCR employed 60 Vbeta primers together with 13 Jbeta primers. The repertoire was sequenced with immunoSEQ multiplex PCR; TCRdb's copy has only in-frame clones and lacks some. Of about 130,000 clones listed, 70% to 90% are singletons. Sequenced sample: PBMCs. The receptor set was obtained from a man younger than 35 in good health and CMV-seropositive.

In DNA, the CDR3 is TGTGCCAGCGGCCGCAGGGACTATGGCTACACCTTC. Protein product: CASGRRDYGYTF. The rearrangement links TRBV14 to TRBJ1-2; tentative D call: TRBD1 (5 bases). V was clipped by 8 bases and J by 3 bases, with 10 bases between them. CDR3 length equals 12 residues. The germline gives CDR1 SGHDN, CDR2 FVKESK.

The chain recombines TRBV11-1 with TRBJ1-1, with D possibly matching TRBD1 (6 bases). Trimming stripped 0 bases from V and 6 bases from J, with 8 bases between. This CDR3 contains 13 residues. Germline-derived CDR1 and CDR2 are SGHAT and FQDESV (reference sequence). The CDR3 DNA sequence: TGTGCCAGCAGCTTAGCGCGGGGGCCTGAAGCTTTCTTT. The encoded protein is CASSLARGPEAFF.

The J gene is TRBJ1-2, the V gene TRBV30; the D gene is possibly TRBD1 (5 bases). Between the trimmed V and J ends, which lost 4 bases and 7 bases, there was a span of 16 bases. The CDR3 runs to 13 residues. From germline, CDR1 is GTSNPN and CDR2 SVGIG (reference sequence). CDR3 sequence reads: CAWKGQGSTGYTF. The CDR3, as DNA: TGTGCCTGGAAGGGGCAGGGATCCACTGGCTACACCTTC.

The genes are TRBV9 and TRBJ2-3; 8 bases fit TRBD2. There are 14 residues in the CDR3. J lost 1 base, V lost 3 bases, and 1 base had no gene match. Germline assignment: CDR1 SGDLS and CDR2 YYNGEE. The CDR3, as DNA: TGTGCCAGCAGCGCGGGGGGGGGCACAGATACGCAGTATTTT. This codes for CASSAGGGTDTQYF.

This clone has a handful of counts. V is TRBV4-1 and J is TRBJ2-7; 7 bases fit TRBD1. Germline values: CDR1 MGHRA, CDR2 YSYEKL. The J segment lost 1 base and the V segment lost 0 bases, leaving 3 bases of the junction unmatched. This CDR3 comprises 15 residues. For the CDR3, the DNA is TGCGCCAGCAGCCAAGACGGGACAGAATCCTACGAGCAGTACTTC. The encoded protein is CASSQDGTESYEQYF.

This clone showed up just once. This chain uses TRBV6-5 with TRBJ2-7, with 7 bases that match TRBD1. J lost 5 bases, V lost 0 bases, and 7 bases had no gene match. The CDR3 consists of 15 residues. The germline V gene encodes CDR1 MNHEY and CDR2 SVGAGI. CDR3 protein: CASSYSTTGSHEQYF. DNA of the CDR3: TGTGCCAGCAGTTACTCTACGACAGGGAGCCACGAGCAGTACTTC.

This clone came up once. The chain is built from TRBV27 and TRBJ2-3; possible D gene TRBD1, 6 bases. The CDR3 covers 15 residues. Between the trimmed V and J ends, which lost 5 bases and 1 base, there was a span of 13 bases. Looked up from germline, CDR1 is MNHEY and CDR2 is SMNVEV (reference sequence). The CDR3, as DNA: TGTGCCAGCAGTCCCCAGGGGTTGGGCACAGATACGCAGTATTTT. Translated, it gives CASSPQGLGTDTQYF.

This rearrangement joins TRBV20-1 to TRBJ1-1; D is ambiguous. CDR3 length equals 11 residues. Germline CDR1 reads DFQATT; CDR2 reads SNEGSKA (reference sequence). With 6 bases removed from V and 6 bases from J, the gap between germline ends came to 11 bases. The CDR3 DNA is TGCAGTGCGCAGGTGAGCCCTGAAGCTTTCTTT. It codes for CSAQVSPEAFF.

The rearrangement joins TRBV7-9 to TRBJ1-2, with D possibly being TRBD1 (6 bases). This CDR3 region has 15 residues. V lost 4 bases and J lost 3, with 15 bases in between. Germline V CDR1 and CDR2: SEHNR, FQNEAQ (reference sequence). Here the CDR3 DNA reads TGTGCCAGCAGCTCTCGGACAGAAGCGGACTATGGCTACACCTTC. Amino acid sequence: CASSSRTEADYGYTF.

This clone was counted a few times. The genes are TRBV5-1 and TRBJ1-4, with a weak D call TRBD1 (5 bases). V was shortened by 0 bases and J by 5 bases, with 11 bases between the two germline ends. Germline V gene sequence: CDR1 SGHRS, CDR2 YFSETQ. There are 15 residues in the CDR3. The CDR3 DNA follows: TGCGCCAGCAGCTTGGTGTCGGGGGGAAATGAAAAACTGTTTTTT. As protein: CASSLVSGGNEKLFF.

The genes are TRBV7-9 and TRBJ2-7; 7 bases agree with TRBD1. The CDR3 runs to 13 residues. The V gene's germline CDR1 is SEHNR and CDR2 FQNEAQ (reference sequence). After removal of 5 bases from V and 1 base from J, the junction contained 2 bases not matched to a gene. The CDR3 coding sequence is TGTGCCAGCAGCCGGGACAGTTCCTACGAGCAGTACTTC. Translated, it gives CASSRDSSYEQYF.

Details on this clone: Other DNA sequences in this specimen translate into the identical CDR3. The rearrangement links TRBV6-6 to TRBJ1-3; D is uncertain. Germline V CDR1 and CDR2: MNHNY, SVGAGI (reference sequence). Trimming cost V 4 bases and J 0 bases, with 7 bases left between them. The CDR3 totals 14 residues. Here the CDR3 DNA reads TGTGCCAGCAGTTTGACGGGCTCTGGAAACACCATATATTTT. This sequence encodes CASSLTGSGNTIYF.

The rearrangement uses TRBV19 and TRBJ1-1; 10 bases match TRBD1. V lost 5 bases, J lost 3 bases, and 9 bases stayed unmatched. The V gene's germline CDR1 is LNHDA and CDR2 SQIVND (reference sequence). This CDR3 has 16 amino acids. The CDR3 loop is CASSRRDRGLDTEAFF. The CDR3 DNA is TGTGCCAGTAGTCGCCGGGACAGGGGCCTCGACACTGAAGCTTTCTTT. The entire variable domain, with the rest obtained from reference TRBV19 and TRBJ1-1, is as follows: DGGITQSPKYLFRKEGQNVTLSCEQNLNHDAMYWYRQDPGQGLRLIYYSQIVNDFQKGDIAEGYSVSREKKESFPLTVTSAQKNPTAFYLCASSRRDRGLDTEAFFGQGTRLTVV.

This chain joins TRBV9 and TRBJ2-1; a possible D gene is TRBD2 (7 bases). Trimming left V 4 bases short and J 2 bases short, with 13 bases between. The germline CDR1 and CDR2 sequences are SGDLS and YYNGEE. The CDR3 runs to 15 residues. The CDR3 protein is CASSPRGAAYNEQFF. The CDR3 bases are TGTGCCAGCAGCCCCCGGGGGGCCGCCTACAATGAGCAGTTCTTC.

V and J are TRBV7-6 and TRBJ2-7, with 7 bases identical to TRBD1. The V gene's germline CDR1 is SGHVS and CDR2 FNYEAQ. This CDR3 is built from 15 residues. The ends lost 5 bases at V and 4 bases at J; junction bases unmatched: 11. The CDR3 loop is CASSPGPGQMYEQYF. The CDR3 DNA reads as TGTGCCAGCAGCCCGGGGCCGGGACAGATGTACGAGCAGTACTTC. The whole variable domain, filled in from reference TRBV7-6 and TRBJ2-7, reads GAGVSQSPRYKVTKRGQDVALRCDPISGHVSLYWYRQALGQGPEFLTYFNYEAQQDKSGLPNDRFSAERPEGSISTLTIQRTEQRDSAMYRCASSPGPGQMYEQYFGPGTRLTVT.

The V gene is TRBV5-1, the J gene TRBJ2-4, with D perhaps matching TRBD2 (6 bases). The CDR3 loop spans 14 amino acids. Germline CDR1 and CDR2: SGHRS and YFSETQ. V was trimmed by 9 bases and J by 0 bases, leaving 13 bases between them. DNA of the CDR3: TGCGCCAACGAGAGCGGGTTAGCCAAAAACATTCAGTACTTC. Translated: CANESGLAKNIQYF.

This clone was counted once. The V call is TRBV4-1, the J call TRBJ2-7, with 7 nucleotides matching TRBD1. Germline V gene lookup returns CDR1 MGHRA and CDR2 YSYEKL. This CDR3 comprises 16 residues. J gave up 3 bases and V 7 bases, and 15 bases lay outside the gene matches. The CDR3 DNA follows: TGCGCCAGCACCCTTATCCTGGGGACAGAGAACTACGAGCAGTACTTC. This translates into CASTLILGTENYEQYF.

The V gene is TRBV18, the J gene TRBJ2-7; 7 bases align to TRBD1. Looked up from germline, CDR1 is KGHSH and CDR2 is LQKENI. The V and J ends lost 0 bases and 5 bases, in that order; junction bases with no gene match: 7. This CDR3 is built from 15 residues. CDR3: CASSPPVQGSHEQYF. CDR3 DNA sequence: TGTGCCAGCTCACCACCGGTACAGGGGTCCCACGAGCAGTACTTC.

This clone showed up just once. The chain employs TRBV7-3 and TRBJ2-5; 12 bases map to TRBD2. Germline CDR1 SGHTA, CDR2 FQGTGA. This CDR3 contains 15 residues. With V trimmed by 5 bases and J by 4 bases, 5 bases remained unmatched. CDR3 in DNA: TGTGCCAGCAGCCCTAGCGGGGGGGCAACAGAGACCCAGTACTTC. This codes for CASSPSGGATETQYF. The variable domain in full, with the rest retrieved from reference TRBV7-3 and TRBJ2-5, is GAGVSQTPSNKVTEKGKYVELRCDPISGHTALYWYRQSLGQGPEFLIYFQGTGAADDSGLPNDRFFAVRPEGSVSTLKIQRTERGDSAVYLCASSPSGGATETQYFGPGTRLLVL.

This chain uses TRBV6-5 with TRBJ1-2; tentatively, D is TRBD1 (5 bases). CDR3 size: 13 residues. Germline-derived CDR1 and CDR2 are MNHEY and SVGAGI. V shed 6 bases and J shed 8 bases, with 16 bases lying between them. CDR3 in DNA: TGTGCCAGCAGGTGGACAAGGGGCGGAGGCTACACCTTC. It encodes CASRWTRGGGYTF.

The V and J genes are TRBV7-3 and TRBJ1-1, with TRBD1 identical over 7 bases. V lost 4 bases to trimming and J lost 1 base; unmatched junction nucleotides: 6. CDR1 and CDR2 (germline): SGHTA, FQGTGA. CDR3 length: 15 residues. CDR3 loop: CASSSTGAQNTEAFF. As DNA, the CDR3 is TGTGCCAGCAGCTCCACAGGGGCCCAGAACACTGAAGCTTTCTTT.

This CDR3 reads CASRNRGSLLREQYF. In DNA, the CDR3 is TGTGCCAGCAGAAACAGGGGTTCACTTCTACGCGAGCAGTACTTC. This chain joins TRBV28 and TRBJ2-5, with 7 bases identical to TRBD1. The assigned J gene may be wrong: the sequence end matches TRBJ2-7 better. The germline CDR1 and CDR2 sequences are MDHEN and SYDVKM. This CDR3 is built from 15 residues.

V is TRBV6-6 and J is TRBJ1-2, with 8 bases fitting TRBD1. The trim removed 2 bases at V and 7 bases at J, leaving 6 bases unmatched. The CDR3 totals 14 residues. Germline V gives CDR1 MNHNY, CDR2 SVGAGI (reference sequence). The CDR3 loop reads CASSYQGAHTGYTF. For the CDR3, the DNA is TGTGCCAGCAGTTACCAGGGGGCTCACACTGGCTACACCTTC.

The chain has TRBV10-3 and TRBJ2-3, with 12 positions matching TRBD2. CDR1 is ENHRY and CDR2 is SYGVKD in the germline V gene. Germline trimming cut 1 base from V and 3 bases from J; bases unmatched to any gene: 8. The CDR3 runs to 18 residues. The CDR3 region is CAISELLAGGPGTDTQYF. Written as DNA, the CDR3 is TGTGCCATCAGTGAGTTGCTAGCGGGGGGGCCGGGGACAGATACGCAGTATTTT.